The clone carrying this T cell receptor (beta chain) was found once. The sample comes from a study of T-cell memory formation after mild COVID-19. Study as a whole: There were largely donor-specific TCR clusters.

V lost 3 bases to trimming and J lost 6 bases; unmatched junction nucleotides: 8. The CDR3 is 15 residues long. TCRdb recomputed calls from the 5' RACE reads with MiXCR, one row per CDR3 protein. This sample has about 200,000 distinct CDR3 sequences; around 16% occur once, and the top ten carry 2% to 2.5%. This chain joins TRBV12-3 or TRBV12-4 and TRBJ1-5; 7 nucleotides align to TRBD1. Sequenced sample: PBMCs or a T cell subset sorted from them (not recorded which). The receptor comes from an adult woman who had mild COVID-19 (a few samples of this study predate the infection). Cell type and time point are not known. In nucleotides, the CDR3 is TGTGCCAGCAGTTTTGGAAGAGGGGGCAGTCAGCCCCAGCATTTT. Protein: CASSFGRGGSQPQHF.